A selection of T cell receptor beta chains follows, all from one sample in a study of CD8+ T cells in alopecia areata. This table comes from immunoSEQ multiplex PCR, and its TCRdb copy is limited to in-frame clones, with some not included. The repertoire holds under 250,000 clones, with roughly 66% as singletons. The sample here was CD4+ T cells sorted from blood, taken at approximately week 42, from a patient treated with tofacitinib. The source of these receptors is a human donor with alopecia areata. Both conserved end residues are part of each CDR3. Fields, in order: J gene, D gene, clone size, V gene, CDR3 protein, CDR3 DNA. The D gene is left open where the match is weak. Clone size appears in some rows only: once, few, many, or a class for an expanded clone.

TRBJ2-5,.,few,TRBV29-1,CSVEQGAETQYF,TGCAGCGTTGAACAGGGAGCGGAGACCCAGTACTTC
TRBJ2-2,.,.,TRBV5-1,CASSGDYRATGELFF,TGCGCCAGCAGCGGCGATTACAGGGCCACCGGGGAGCTGTTTTTT
TRBJ2-2,.,few,TRBV7-2,CASSPGLSGELFF,TGTGCCAGCAGCCCGGGCCTAAGCGGGGAGCTGTTTTTT
TRBJ2-3,TRBD1,few,TRBV29-1,CSVRQGDSTDTQYF,TGCAGCGTCCGACAGGGGGATAGCACAGATACGCAGTATTTT
TRBJ1-2,.,.,TRBV27,CASSPTSGGYTF,TGTGCCAGCAGTCCTACATCGGGAGGCTACACCTTC
TRBJ2-3,TRBD2,.,TRBV5-4,CASSLVAGGLSDTQYF,TGTGCCAGCAGCTTGGTGGCGGGGGGGCTTTCAGATACGCAGTATTTT
TRBJ2-1,TRBD1,once,TRBV11-3,CASSLESNRGRRNEQFF,TGTGCCAGCAGCTTAGAATCCAACAGGGGGCGCAGGAATGAGCAGTTCTTC
TRBJ2-3,TRBD1,once,TRBV29-1,CSVALQGSTDTQYF,TGCAGCGTTGCACTACAGGGGTCCACAGATACGCAGTATTTT
TRBJ1-4,.,few,TRBV30,CAWSRQGGVEKLFF,TGTGCCTGGAGCCGGCAGGGCGGAGTGGAAAAACTGTTTTTT
TRBJ2-7,TRBD2,.,TRBV9,CASSVGSGGYEQYF,TGTGCCAGCAGCGTAGGTAGCGGGGGATACGAGCAGTACTTC
TRBJ1-2,.,few,TRBV30,CAWSTPGGYTF,TGTGCCTGGAGTACCCCGGGAGGCTACACCTTC
TRBJ1-2,.,.,TRBV5-6,CASMAGANYGYTF,TGTGCCAGCATGGCGGGCGCAAACTATGGCTACACCTTC
TRBJ1-1,.,few,TRBV14,CASSPTGTSIPEAFF,TGTGCCAGCAGCCCGACCGGGACTTCGATCCCTGAAGCTTTCTTT
TRBJ1-5,TRBD1,few,TRBV7-2,CASSLVGQGNQPQHF,TGTGCCAGCAGCTTAGTGGGACAGGGGAATCAGCCCCAGCATTTT
TRBJ2-2,TRBD2,few,TRBV29-1,CSVVSAGGPNRELFF,TGCAGCGTTGTGTCCGCGGGGGGGCCTAATCGGGAGCTGTTTTTT
TRBJ2-6,TRBD1,.,TRBV7-2,CASSVRGSGANVLTF,TGTGCCAGCAGCGTCAGGGGGTCTGGGGCCAACGTCCTGACTTTC
TRBJ1-2,.,.,TRBV4-3,CASSQAGGPGGYTF,TGCGCCAGCAGCCAAGCCGGGGGACCGGGCGGCTACACCTTC
TRBJ2-3,.,.,TRBV29-1,CSVDPGTDTQYF,TGCAGCGTTGATCCCGGCACAGATACGCAGTATTTT
TRBJ2-5,.,.,TRBV9,CASSVAGLEETQYF,TGTGCCAGCAGCGTAGCTGGTCTAGAAGAGACCCAGTACTTC
TRBJ1-2,TRBD1,.,TRBV11-2,CASSSYTGVYGYTF,TGTGCCAGCAGCTCTTATACAGGGGTCTATGGCTACACCTTC
TRBJ2-1,TRBD1,.,TRBV7-9,CASSLGDRTYNEQFF,TGTGCCAGCAGCTTAGGGGACAGGACCTACAATGAGCAGTTCTTC
TRBJ1-2,.,few,TRBV2,CASSEEVRVRTF,TGTGCCAGCAGTGAAGAAGTCAGGGTTCGCACCTTC
TRBJ2-1,.,.,TRBV7-2,CASSSFDSYNEQFF,TGTGCCAGCAGCTCCTTTGACTCCTACAATGAGCAGTTCTTC
TRBJ2-1,TRBD1,.,TRBV29-1,CSVTGGAGYNEQFF,TGCAGCGTTACAGGGGGCGCGGGGTACAATGAGCAGTTCTTC
TRBJ2-4,.,.,TRBV2,CASSDRVGGQGAKNIQYF,TGTGCCAGCAGTGACCGAGTCGGGGGACAAGGAGCCAAAAACATTCAGTACTTC
TRBJ2-7,.,.,TRBV5-6,CASSSRGLPSYEQYF,TGTGCCAGCAGCTCCCGGGGGCTTCCCTCCTACGAGCAGTACTTC
TRBJ1-4,.,many,TRBV5-1,CASSLTGTEGEKLFF,TGCGCCAGCAGCTTGACCGGGACGGAAGGTGAAAAACTGTTTTTT
TRBJ1-5,.,few,TRBV18,CASSFNRADQPQHF,TGTGCCAGCTCCTTTAACAGGGCGGATCAGCCCCAGCATTTT
TRBJ1-5,.,.,TRBV25-1,CASSEQGVNQPQHF,TGTGCCAGCAGTGAACAGGGAGTCAATCAGCCCCAGCATTTT
TRBJ1-5,.,.,TRBV25-1,CASSVRDQPQHF,TGTGCCAGCAGTGTGCGTGATCAGCCCCAGCATTTT
TRBJ1-6,TRBD1,few,TRBV5-6,CASSFRAGGNSPLHF,TGTGCCAGCAGCTTTCGGGCAGGGGGCAATTCACCCCTCCACTTT
TRBJ1-2,.,once,TRBV29-1,CSVHVDLYGYTF,TGCAGCGTTCACGTGGATCTGTATGGCTACACCTTC
TRBJ1-2,TRBD1,few,TRBV19,CATGEWTGSSGGYTF,TGTGCCACTGGCGAATGGACAGGAAGTTCGGGCGGCTACACCTTC
TRBJ2-3,.,.,TRBV5-1,CASSEQGLTDTQYF,TGCGCCAGCAGCGAGCAGGGGCTCACAGATACGCAGTATTTT
TRBJ1-1,TRBD1,few,TRBV5-1,CASSLAPTGRGNTEAFF,TGCGCCAGCAGCTTGGCTCCGACAGGGCGGGGAAACACTGAAGCTTTCTTT
TRBJ2-6,TRBD2,.,TRBV14,CASSPLAGAPPGANVLTF,TGTGCCAGCAGCCCACTAGCGGGGGCCCCCCCTGGGGCCAACGTCCTGACTTTC
TRBJ2-7,.,.,TRBV19,CASSIGGRIQSEQYF,TGTGCCAGTAGTATAGGCGGACGGATACAATCGGAGCAGTACTTC